The T cell receptor beta chain described here comes from a study of blood T cell repertoires in COVID-19 (dated by TCRdb to the early 2020s). With respect to the entire study: Samples from collaborators originated in the United States, Italy and Spain and spanned both the acute and convalescent phases of COVID-19. A de-identified subject ID, COVID-19 status, age in years and sex were almost always included in the sample metadata. The repertoires were released in a freely available public database intended as a resource for research on the immune response to SARS-CoV-2. Deeply sampled blood TCRbeta repertoires from subjects exposed to, actively infected with, or recovered from COVID-19 were included in the dataset. Samples came from the ongoing ImmuneRACE study (first 160 participants) plus 1,254 subjects from 6 global collaborators. HLA class I and class II types, where available, came from metadata supplied by the sample provider rather than from assay-based typing. The prospective study material was composed of cDNA or gDNA derived from T cells, B-cell-depleted T cells, or PBMCs.

Each collaborating institution followed its own protocols to collect whole blood in K2EDTA tubes. For TCRbeta analysis, collaborators shipped samples in one of three forms: frozen whole blood, isolated PBMCs, or DNA extracted from either of those sample types. Study-wide findings and limitations: Clinical and demographic metadata were provided uncurated, with the amount varying by source and participant.

To note about this clone: What antigen it recognizes has not been identified. The record has no base qualities; no much larger clone is one base away.

Spanning cysteine to phenylalanine, the CDR3 consists of 14 amino acids. CDR3 DNA only is kept here, 42 bases in frame from base 1. The germline V gene (reference sequence) yields MNHEY for CDR1 and SMNVEV for CDR2. Deletion took 6 bases off V and 3 bases off J, with a span of 12 bases between the germline ends. The immunoSEQ Assay, a bias-controlled multiplex PCR, was used to amplify TCRbeta CDR3 regions from genomic DNA. The paper's processing steps were these. The number of nucleated cells in each sample was estimated from the amplification of reference gene primers within the assay. To quantify the absolute abundance of each unique TCRbeta CDR3 rearrangement, sequence reads were collapsed and filtered. For each sample, productive Simpson clonality was calculated as the square root of Simpson's diversity index across productive rearrangements. TCRdb mirrors the immuneACCESS table, restricted to in-frame sequences. Some clones are absent from its copies; in checked studies, under half trace to an unresolved V gene, and the reason for the others is unknown. Clonal size and the V and J genes are those of that table, whereas D and trimming came from the DNA. The sample table contains about 87,000 clones; only one count was recorded for approximately 86% of them. The biggest ten clones account for 5.1% of the sample.

The specimen sequenced was peripheral blood. This chain joins TRBV27 to TRBJ2-1, and possibly TRBD1, on 6 matching bases. This TCR derives from a man aged 35 to 55 with acute or convalescent COVID-19. The CDR3 reads as follows: CASRPGTSYNEQFF. In nucleotide form, the sequence is TGTGCCAGCAGGCCCGGGACAAGCTACAATGAGCAGTTCTTC.